The 14 T cell receptor beta chains given below trace back to one sample, sequenced in a study of CD8 T cells in ankylosing spondylitis (dated by TCRdb to the late 2010s). Their target antigens are unknown. Overall results and qualifications from the work: Blood from ankylosing spondylitis patients appeared to be characterized by a TCR beta motif composed of eight highly homologous amino acid variants.

The library was prepared using 5' RACE. The sequencer was an Illumina HiSeq 2500. TCRdb's own reprocessing of the public reads used fastp at Q25 and MiXCR and kept productive beta chains. For every CDR3 protein sequence, its rows merge into one entry that carries the most common genes and DNA. The sample profile shows about 220,000 distinct CDR3 sequences; just under 7.5% of them were found once. Approximately 15% of the sample belongs to the ten largest clones. Sequences were obtained from blood, either unsorted or a sorted T cell fraction (not recorded which). All receptors derive from a male donor with ankylosing spondylitis.

This clonotype was recorded many times. The CDR3 nucleotides read TGTGCCAGCAGCTTAGATGACACACCGCCCCAGCATTTT. It specifies CASSLDDTPPQHF. This rearrangement joins TRBV7-9 to TRBJ1-5; D gene unclear. The ends were cut back, 1 base at V and 9 bases at J, with 10 bases in the middle. This CDR3 is 13 amino acids long. Germline V gene sequence: CDR1 SEHNR, CDR2 FQNEAQ (reference sequence).

This clonotype was counted many times. The gene calls are TRBV7-2 and TRBJ2-1; no clear D gene. Per the germline V gene, CDR1 is SGHTA and CDR2 is FQGNSA. Trimming removed 1 base from V and 7 bases from J, with 8 bases in between. This CDR3 contains 13 residues. In DNA form, the CDR3 reads TGTGCCAGCAGCTTAGTCGGCTTAAATGAGCAGTTCTTC. It codes for CASSLVGLNEQFF.

This clonotype was seen many times. V and J are TRBV7-9 and TRBJ2-7; the D is unclear. The germline gives CDR1 SEHNR, CDR2 FQNEAQ (reference sequence). The CDR3 is made up of 13 amino acids. V lost 4 bases to trimming and J lost 4 bases, with 11 bases between them. CDR3 amino acids: CASSYSTLYEQYF. CDR3 in DNA: TGTGCCAGCAGCTACTCGACCCTATACGAGCAGTACTTC.

This clonotype was seen more than once but under ten times. The chain is built from TRBV6-2 or TRBV6-3 and TRBJ2-7; TRBD1 is a possible D gene (6 bases). CDR3 size: 15 residues. The V gene lost 6 bases and the J gene lost 7 bases, with 22 bases spanning the gap. Germline V gives CDR1 MNHEY, CDR2 SVGEGT. This CDR3 reads CASSLPQGPKGEQYF. DNA for the CDR3: TGTGCCAGCAGCCTCCCACAGGGACCGAAAGGGGAGCAGTACTTC.

This clonotype has a handful of counts. The chain's CDR3 is CASSGTGGLSPSYNEQFF. In DNA, the CDR3 is TGTGCCAGCAGCGGGACAGGGGGCCTTTCCCCTTCCTACAATGAGCAGTTCTTC. The rearrangement links TRBV27 to TRBJ2-1, with 12 positions matching TRBD1. J lost 1 base, V lost 6 bases, and 10 bases had no gene match. Germline CDR1 is MNHEY and CDR2 is SMNVEV (reference sequence). This CDR3 has 18 residues.

This clonotype came up many times. This sequence joins TRBV3-1 and TRBJ2-3; D is ambiguous. This CDR3 has 13 residues. The germline V gene encodes CDR1 LGHDT and CDR2 YNNKEL (reference sequence). V was cut by 3 bases and J by 3 bases, with 7 bases left in between. This chain's CDR3 is CASSHGATDTQYF. Here the CDR3 DNA reads TGTGCCAGCAGCCACGGAGCTACAGATACGCAGTATTTT.

This clonotype was picked up many times. The chain is built from TRBV4-2 and TRBJ1-5; a possible D gene is TRBD1 (5 bases). The CDR3 is 16 residues long. Looked up from germline, CDR1 is LGHNA and CDR2 is YNFKEQ. V lost 1 base, J lost 4 bases, and 14 bases lay in between. The CDR3 coding sequence is TGTGCCAGCAGCCAAGCGTTTGTGGGGGGTAATCAGCCCCAGCATTTT. Translated: CASSQAFVGGNQPQHF.

This clonotype showed up many times. The V and J genes are TRBV7-3 and TRBJ2-3; 11 nucleotides agree with TRBD1. This CDR3 has 16 residues. CDR1 and CDR2 (germline): SGHTA, FQGTGA. Germline trimming cut 4 bases from V and 5 bases from J; bases unmatched to any gene: 8. The CDR3 protein is CASSSVDRGRRDTQYF. CDR3 coding DNA: TGTGCCAGCAGCTCCGTGGACAGGGGGCGCCGAGATACGCAGTATTTT.

The table lists this clonotype with many counts. J is TRBJ2-2 and V is TRBV12-3 or TRBV12-4; no clear D gene. This CDR3 contains 12 residues. Trimming pared 8 bases from V and 5 bases from J, leaving 9 bases between. The CDR3 DNA reads TGTGCCAGCCGCCCTGGGACCGGGGAGCTGTTTTTT. It encodes CASRPGTGELFF.

The chain carries TRBV6-1 and TRBJ2-3; D perhaps matches TRBD2 (6 bases). V was clipped by 2 bases and J by 2 bases, with 17 bases between them. The CDR3 has 17 amino acids. CDR1 is MNHNS and CDR2 is SASEGT in the germline V gene. CDR3 sequence: CASSEMAGGRDTDTQYF. The DNA for the CDR3 is TGTGCCAGCAGTGAAATGGCCGGGGGAAGGGACACAGATACGCAGTATTTT.

V gene TRBV7-9 combines with J gene TRBJ2-7; 7 nucleotides agree with TRBD1. The germline gives CDR1 SEHNR, CDR2 FQNEAQ (reference sequence). V gave up 5 bases and J gave up 3 bases; unmatched junction bases: 10. CDR3 length: 15 amino acids. CDR3 in amino acids: CASSPLRDSHYEQYF. DNA for the CDR3: TGTGCCAGCAGCCCCCTTCGGGACAGCCACTACGAGCAGTACTTC.

This clonotype was counted at least ten times. The chain employs TRBV9 and TRBJ2-3; no definite D call. The V gene's germline CDR1 is SGDLS and CDR2 YYNGEE. V was trimmed by 4 bases and J by 0 bases, leaving 6 bases between them. The CDR3 is made up of 13 amino acids. The CDR3 coding sequence is TGTGCCAGCAGCCAGATAAGCACAGATACGCAGTATTTT. Translation gives CASSQISTDTQYF.

This clonotype showed up many times. V is TRBV6-5 and J is TRBJ1-1, with unresolved D. The CDR3 runs to 13 residues. V shed 4 bases and J shed 1 base, with 7 bases lying between them. Germline V CDR1 and CDR2: MNHEY, SVGAGI. In nucleotides, the CDR3 is TGTGCCAGCAGTTGGGAGGGGAACACTGAAGCTTTCTTT. Its protein product is CASSWEGNTEAFF.

This clonotype was detected many times. The chain recombines TRBV4-2 with TRBJ2-1, with D possibly TRBD1 on 6 matching bases. Germline lookup yields CDR1 LGHNA and CDR2 YNFKEQ. With 4 bases removed from V and 5 bases from J, the gap between germline ends came to 12 bases. The CDR3 spans 14 residues. The CDR3 DNA is TGTGCCAGCAGCCTAGGGGGAGAAAACAATGAGCAGTTCTTC. Its translation is CASSLGGENNEQFF.